This T cell receptor beta chain was sequenced in a study of spatial heterogeneity in lung cancer. The time point denotes: sample taken at primary tumor resection. Whole RNA came from tumor, nontumor lung or frozen PBMC and was sequenced without being sorted. This clonotype was seen many times. Trimming took 3 bases from V and 7 from J; bases not matched to a gene: 4. This CDR3 contains 14 residues. TCRdb independently ran MiXCR on the 5' RACE reads; one entry per CDR3 protein. The table lists around 20,000 distinct CDR3 sequences, roughly a fifth of them singletons. The sample consisted of PBMCs, taken at surgery. This chain connects TRBV12-3 or TRBV12-4 to TRBJ2-3, with TRBD2 matching over 10 bases. The source of this sequence is a male donor with early-stage non-small cell lung cancer. CDR3 amino acids: CASSLERGGYTQYF. The CDR3 DNA is TGTGCCAGCAGTTTGGAGCGGGGGGGCTATACGCAGTATTTT.